A selection of T cell receptor beta chains follows, all from one sample in a study of cytomegalovirus exposure and HLA in healthy donors. Profiled with immunoSEQ multiplex PCR; TCRdb holds only in-frame clones, not every one. Here the sample spans about 110,000 clones, around 80% being singletons. Sequencing was carried out using PBMCs. These receptors all stem from a woman aged 55-70 years in good health and CMV-seropositive. CDR3s include the opening cysteine and the closing phenylalanine or tryptophan. D genes are given only for firm matches. The size field is filled for only some rows; it gives once, few, many or a size class.

>TRBJ2-7|18|.|.|TRBV21-1
CASSPQEGLSEEGNEQYF
TGTGCCAGCAGCCCCCAAGAGGGACTATCTGAGGAAGGCAACGAGCAGTACTTC
>TRBJ2-7|16|TRBD2|once|TRBV11-2
CASSLDRDGRAYEQYF
TGTGCCAGCAGCTTAGATCGCGACGGGAGGGCCTACGAGCAGTACTTC
>TRBJ1-2|13|.|.|TRBV28
CASSLRRFYGYTF
TGTGCCAGCAGTTTACGCAGGTTTTATGGCTACACCTTC
>TRBJ2-7|16|.|.|TRBV9
CASSVAGGSFVYEQYF
TGTGCCAGCAGCGTAGCAGGCGGGTCGTTTGTCTACGAGCAGTACTTC
>TRBJ2-2|14|.|many|TRBV6-5
CASTVSSVSGELFF
TGTGCCAGCACCGTGTCTAGCGTCAGCGGGGAGCTGTTTTTT
>TRBJ1-2|15|TRBD1|.|TRBV5-4
CASSTGQVPNYGYTF
TGTGCCAGCAGCACGGGACAGGTACCCAACTATGGCTACACCTTC
>TRBJ1-2|14|.|.|TRBV29-1
CSAISDRLPTKGFF
TGCAGCGCCATATCTGACAGGCTCCCCACAAAGGGCTTCTTC
>TRBJ2-5|15|.|.|TRBV6-1
CASSGWGLTQETQYF
TGTGCCAGCAGTGGATGGGGACTGACACAAGAGACCCAGTACTTC
>TRBJ2-5|15|TRBD1|.|TRBV29-1
CSASPGTAVGETQYF
TGCAGCGCCTCCCCCGGGACAGCGGTAGGAGAGACCCAGTACTTC
>TRBJ2-2|17|TRBD2|.|TRBV9
CASSTSSSGTVLGELFF
TGTGCCAGCAGCACGAGTTCTAGCGGGACTGTCTTGGGGGAGCTGTTTTTT
>TRBJ1-2|14|TRBD1|.|TRBV10-3
CAISETQGAGGYTF
TGTGCCATCAGTGAGACGCAGGGGGCGGGGGGCTACACCTTC
>TRBJ2-2|13|TRBD2|.|TRBV13
CASSWTSLGELFF
TGTGCCAGCAGCTGGACTAGCTTAGGGGAGCTGTTTTTT
>TRBJ2-1|14|TRBD1|once|TRBV2
CASSERRGPYEQFF
TGTGCCAGCAGTGAACGAAGGGGGCCCTATGAGCAGTTCTTC
>TRBJ2-5|13|.|.|TRBV18
CASSPPQLETQYF
TGTGCCAGCTCACCACCCCAACTGGAGACCCAGTACTTC
>TRBJ1-3|17|TRBD1|.|TRBV13
CASSFRGLGHSGNTIYF
TGTGCCAGCAGCTTTAGGGGGCTCGGGCACTCTGGAAACACCATATATTTT
>TRBJ2-3|15|TRBD2|.|TRBV19
CASRLRGEGPYTQYF
TGTGCCAGTAGGTTACGAGGGGAGGGCCCTTATACGCAGTATTTT
>TRBJ2-7|15|.|.|TRBV10-3
CAISLGLLSSYEQYF
TGTGCCATCAGTCTCGGACTCCTGAGCTCCTACGAGCAGTACTTC
>TRBJ2-7|14|.|.|TRBV5-1
CASSYGSPPYEQYF
TGCGCCAGCAGCTACGGGTCACCACCCTACGAGCAGTACTTC
>TRBJ1-1|11|.|few|TRBV30
CAWSRWEGAFF
TGTGCCTGGAGCCGGTGGGAGGGAGCTTTCTTT
>TRBJ2-1|14|TRBD1|.|TRBV2
CASMGQGEYNEQFF
TGTGCCAGCATGGGACAGGGAGAGTACAATGAGCAGTTCTTC
>TRBJ1-1|13|.|.|TRBV29-1
CSVDEAMNTEAFF
TGCAGCGTTGACGAGGCCATGAACACTGAAGCTTTCTTT
>TRBJ1-2|15|.|.|TRBV5-1
CASSLVSGADYGYTF
TGCGCCAGCAGCTTGGTGTCAGGGGCCGACTATGGCTACACCTTC
>TRBJ2-3|16|TRBD2|.|TRBV12-5
CASGQQAGRATDTQYF
TGTGCTAGTGGGCAGCAAGCGGGGAGGGCAACAGATACGCAGTATTTT
>TRBJ1-1|13|.|.|TRBV13
CASSPRDFAEAFF
TGTGCCAGCAGCCCCAGGGATTTCGCTGAAGCTTTCTTT
>TRBJ2-7|11|.|.|TRBV11-2
CASSSRYEQYF
TGTGCCAGCAGCTCCCGCTACGAGCAGTACTTC
>TRBJ1-5|15|.|.|TRBV4-1
CASSQEGAELAPQHF
TGCGCCAGCAGTCAAGAAGGGGCCGAACTGGCGCCCCAGCATTTT